This T cell receptor beta chain originates from a study of beta chain features in type 1 diabetes. Study-wide results and limits: Relative to healthy donors, patients appeared to have naive, central memory and Treg TCRB repertoires that were more similar. Reduced insertions and increased deletions marked VDJ junctions in type 1 diabetes patients. Among patients with Type 1 diabetes, TCRB CDR3s were moderately but significantly shorter in every one of the four CD4+ subsets.

Reverse transcription of all isolated RNA meant that expressed TCRB transcripts were sequenced. Read counts averaged around 3.6 million for samples of naive, central memory and regulatory T cells. The repertoire was sequenced with immunoSEQ multiplex PCR; TCRdb's copy has only in-frame clones and lacks some. The sample lists 430,000 or so clones, roughly 10% seen once, with 0.046% in the top ten. The CDR3 is 15 amino acids. CDR1 and CDR2 from the germline V gene are MNHEY and SVGAGI. J gave up 2 bases and V 4 bases, and 5 bases lay outside the gene matches. Notes on this clone: Its antigen is not known.

The material sequenced was naive CD4+ T cells from blood. The clonotype comes from a woman younger than 35 in good health. This sequence joins TRBV6-5 and TRBJ2-1; 7 bases map to TRBD1. As DNA, the CDR3 is TGTGCCAGCAGTTTATCAGGGGGTACCTACAATGAGCAGTTCTTC. It specifies CASSLSGGTYNEQFF.